This T cell receptor beta chain stems from a study of control samples from healthy donors and cancer patients. With 8 bases removed from V and 0 bases from J, the gap between germline ends came to 8 bases. Germline V gene lookup returns CDR1 SNHLY and CDR2 FYNNEI. The CDR3 is 13 amino acids. Assay used: immunoSEQ multiplex PCR; TCRdb lists only in-frame clones, some missing. The sample has approximately 93,000 clones, about 89% seen once. The chain joins TRBV2 to TRBJ2-1; the D is unclear. Input material: PBMCs. The clonotype was recovered from a woman aged 45-59 years with colorectal cancer. The CDR3 region has the DNA TGTGCCAGCCTCGAAGGCTCCTACAATGAGCAGTTCTTC. It specifies CASLEGSYNEQFF.